This T cell receptor (beta chain) stems from a study of blood T cell repertoires in COVID-19. About the research overall: Whether acute or convalescent, the COVID-19 samples came from the United States, Italy and Spain. Sources were T cells, B-cell-depleted T cells, or PBMCs; the material itself was cDNA or gDNA.

CDR1 and CDR2 (germline): SGHDN, FVKESK. The junction had 11 bases not matched to a gene; V was cut back by 2 bases and J by 4 bases. This CDR3 spans 18 amino acids. Sequencing was performed with immunoSEQ multiplex PCR; in TCRdb, only in-frame clones are kept and a portion is missing. The data contain fewer than 250,000 clones, roughly 90% of them singletons. V gene TRBV14 combines with J gene TRBJ1-4, with 9 bases that match TRBD1. Sequenced material: peripheral blood. This TCR derives from a woman in her sixties or seventies with acute or convalescent COVID-19. The CDR3 region has the DNA TGTGCCAGCAGCCAAAGAAGGGGCACAGGGGGCCATAATGAAAAACTGTTTTTT. Translated, it gives CASSQRRGTGGHNEKLFF.